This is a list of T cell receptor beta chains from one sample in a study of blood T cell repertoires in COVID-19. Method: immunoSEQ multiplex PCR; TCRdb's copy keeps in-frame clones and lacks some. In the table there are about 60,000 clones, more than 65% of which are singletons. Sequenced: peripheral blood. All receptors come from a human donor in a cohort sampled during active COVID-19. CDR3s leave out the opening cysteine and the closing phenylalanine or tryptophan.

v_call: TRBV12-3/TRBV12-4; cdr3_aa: ASSFEVGRYT
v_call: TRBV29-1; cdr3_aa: SVVSGSSYEQY
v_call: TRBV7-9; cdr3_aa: ASSPLQGVFTGELF
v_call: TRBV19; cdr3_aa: ASSGQGRYEQY
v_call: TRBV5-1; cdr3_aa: ASSLGPASGGTDTQY
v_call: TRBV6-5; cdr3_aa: ASNPQGRTGELF
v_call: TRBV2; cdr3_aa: ASSYTGLETQY
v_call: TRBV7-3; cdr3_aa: ASSLQQGSGYT
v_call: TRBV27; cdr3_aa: ASSPVGADTQY
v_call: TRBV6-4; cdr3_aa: ARQGGTYEQY
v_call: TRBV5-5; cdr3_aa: ASSLAAGGTGELF
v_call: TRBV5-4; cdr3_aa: ASSLGGGSTNEKLF
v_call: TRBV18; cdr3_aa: ASSPLADRDQETQY
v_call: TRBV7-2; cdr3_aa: ATTASGGIKTGELF
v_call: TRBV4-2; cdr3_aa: ASSQVIVGGFTEAF
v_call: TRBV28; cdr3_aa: ASSLGGWELF
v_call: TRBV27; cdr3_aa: ASSHGLNTGELF
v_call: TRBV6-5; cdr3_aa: ASSYMAGGDSEAF
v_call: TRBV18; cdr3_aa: ASSPYQQGGFSSGEQY
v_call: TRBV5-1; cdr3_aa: ASSARDRSNEQF
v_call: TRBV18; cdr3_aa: ASSPLGGGNEQF
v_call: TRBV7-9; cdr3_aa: ASSLWGGRLGDWTDTQY
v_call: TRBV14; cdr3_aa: ASSPFDLGIQY
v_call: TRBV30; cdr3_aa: AWIRSETQY
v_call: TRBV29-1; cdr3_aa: SVDGTYNEQF
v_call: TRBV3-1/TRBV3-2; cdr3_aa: ASSQEPSSGELF
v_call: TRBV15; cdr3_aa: ATSAGQQETQY
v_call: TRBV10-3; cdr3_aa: AISALGTEAF
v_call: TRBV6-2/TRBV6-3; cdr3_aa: ASSYLGIAASPLH
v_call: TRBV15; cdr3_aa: ATSIGHSSSYNEQF
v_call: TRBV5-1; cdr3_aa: ASSLLAGAAGELF
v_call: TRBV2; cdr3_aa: ASSIDRERRGELF
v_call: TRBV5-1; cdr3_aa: ASSLASGSMNEQF
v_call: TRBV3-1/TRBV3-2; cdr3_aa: ASSQEQRGYT
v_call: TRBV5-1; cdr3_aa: ASSSWTSQSGELF
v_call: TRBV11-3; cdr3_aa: ASSLGQGNEQF
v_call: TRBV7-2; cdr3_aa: ASSRGLADYEQY
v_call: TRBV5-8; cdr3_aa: ASSLERGRTEAF
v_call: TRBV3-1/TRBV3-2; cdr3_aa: ASSPSGSRVNEQF
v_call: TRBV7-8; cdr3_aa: ASSKGTTIGQETQY
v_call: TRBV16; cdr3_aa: ASSPNREGYGYT
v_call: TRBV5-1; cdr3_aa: ASSRGVSSEKLF
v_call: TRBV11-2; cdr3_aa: ASSPSGGRNTEAF
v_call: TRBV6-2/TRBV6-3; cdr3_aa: ASSYSTGGGEKLF
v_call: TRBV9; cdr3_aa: ASSGLQGVNEQF
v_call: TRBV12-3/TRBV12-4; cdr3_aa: ASSPTGPTEAF
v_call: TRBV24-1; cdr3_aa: ATSDFGGTTFSRSGANVLT
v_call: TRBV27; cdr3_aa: ASYSLAGFITDTQY
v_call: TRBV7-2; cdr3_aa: ASSLASTGTSGGGQY
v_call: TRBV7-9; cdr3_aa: ASSPQGGTLEKLF
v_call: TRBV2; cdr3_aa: ASSLTDYEQY
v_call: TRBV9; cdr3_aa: ASSGGLAGYTGELF
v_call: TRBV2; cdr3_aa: ASSDRTGSGANVLT
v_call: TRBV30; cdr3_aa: ARSGGQGFEQY
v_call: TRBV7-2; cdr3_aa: ASSFQVSYEQY